The next 23 T cell receptor beta chains were all read from a single sample in a study of cytomegalovirus exposure and HLA in healthy donors. PCR primers comprised 60 Vbeta and 13 Jbeta primers. Generated by immunoSEQ multiplex PCR, the TCRdb table keeps only in-frame clones and is missing some. The table lists approximately 140,000 clones, 79% of them singletons. Sequencing input: PBMCs. The receptors were gathered from a man between 50 and 59 years old in good health and CMV-seropositive.

This clone was detected a few times. Relative to the germline gene, one junction end is altered; a read error may explain this. The gene calls are TRBV19 and TRBJ2-2; 9 bases agree with TRBD1. The CDR3 sequence is 14 residues long. Germline CDR1 reads LNHDA; CDR2 reads SQIVND (reference sequence). CDR3 loop: CASSRDREHRGAVF. The CDR3 coding sequence is TGTGCCAGTAGTAGGGACAGGGAACACCGGGGAGCTGTTTTT.

V usage is TRBV6-1 and J usage is TRBJ1-5, with unresolved D. V shed 4 bases and J shed 9 bases, with 19 bases lying between them. Per germline, CDR1 MNHNS and CDR2 SASEGT. CDR3 size: 15 residues. Here the CDR3 DNA reads TGTGCCAGCAGTGCCCCAGCAGGCCTAGAGGGGCCCCAGCATTTT. Encoded protein: CASSAPAGLEGPQHF.

This clone was found a few times. This chain connects TRBV9 to TRBJ2-5; 14 bases map to TRBD2. The CDR3 has 18 residues. Per the germline V gene, CDR1 is SGDLS and CDR2 is YYNGEE. The trim removed 1 base at V and 6 bases at J, leaving 11 bases unmatched. The CDR3 coding sequence is TGTGCCAGCAGCGTACTTGGGACTAGCGGGAGCCTTAGGAAGACCCAGTACTTC. It yields the protein CASSVLGTSGSLRKTQYF.

This chain uses TRBV2 with TRBJ1-1, with D perhaps TRBD1 (5 bases). CDR3 length equals 13 residues. The germline V and J ends were trimmed by 6 bases and 3 bases, with 11 bases remaining between them. Germline V gene sequence: CDR1 SNHLY, CDR2 FYNNEI. The CDR3 DNA reads TGTGCCAGCAGAGGGGAATTCGACACTGAAGCTTTCTTT. Its protein is CASRGEFDTEAFF.

The rearrangement joins TRBV28 to TRBJ2-3; D ambiguous. The V gene lost 8 bases and the J gene lost 6 bases, with 15 bases spanning the gap. CDR3 size: 13 residues. Germline V gene sequence: CDR1 MDHEN, CDR2 SYDVKM. The CDR3 coding sequence is TGTGCCAGCCGTGGAGATCCCATGGATACGCAGTATTTT. This translates into CASRGDPMDTQYF.

The J gene is TRBJ1-1, the V gene TRBV7-9; the D is unclear. CDR3 length: 11 residues. The ends were cut back, 5 bases at V and 7 bases at J, with 8 bases in the middle. Germline loops: CDR1 SEHNR, CDR2 FQNEAQ (reference sequence). The DNA for the CDR3 is TGTGCCAGCAGCACCCAACTTGAAGCTTTCTTT. This encodes CASSTQLEAFF.

The chain couples TRBV7-2 to TRBJ2-5; 8 bases match TRBD1. This CDR3 has 13 amino acids. The germline V gene encodes CDR1 SGHTA and CDR2 FQGNSA. V lost 2 bases, J lost 5 bases, and 1 base stayed unmatched. The DNA of the CDR3 is TGTGCCAGCAGCTTAAACAGGGGGGAGACCCAGTACTTC. Translated: CASSLNRGETQYF.

CDR3 nucleotides: TGTGCCAGCACCTGGACTAGCGGATACAATGAGCAGTTCTTC. It specifies CASTWTSGYNEQFF. This chain joins TRBV6-1 and TRBJ2-1, with TRBD2 matching over 10 bases. From germline, CDR1 is MNHNS and CDR2 SASEGT. CDR3 length: 14 residues. J gave up 4 bases and V 7 bases, and 4 bases lay outside the gene matches.

The V call is TRBV6-5, the J call TRBJ2-1; 7 bases are a match to TRBD2. Per germline, CDR1 MNHEY and CDR2 SVGAGI. The V segment lost 2 bases and the J segment 7 bases; nucleotides outside the gene matches: 5. The CDR3 runs to 14 residues. The CDR3 DNA sequence: TGTGCCAGCAGTTACCGGACTAGGGGAAATGAGCAGTTCTTC. Translating it yields CASSYRTRGNEQFF.

The chain carries TRBV9 and TRBJ2-1; 8 nucleotides match TRBD1. CDR3 length: 15 amino acids. The J segment lost 6 bases and the V segment lost 4 bases, leaving 9 bases of the junction unmatched. CDR1 is SGDLS, CDR2 YYNGEE, per germline. Written as DNA, the CDR3 is TGTGCCAGCAGCCCCCGGACAGGGTTTGGCAATGAGCAGTTCTTC. Protein sequence: CASSPRTGFGNEQFF.

The chain recombines TRBV6-5 with TRBJ1-4, with 7 positions matching TRBD1. Germline values: CDR1 MNHEY, CDR2 SVGAGI. This CDR3 comprises 15 residues. V shed 8 bases and J 2 bases; nucleotides not matched to a gene: 8. CDR3 coding DNA: TGTGCCAGCGCTCGAGAGACAGGGACTAATGAAAAACTGTTTTTT. It encodes CASARETGTNEKLFF.

The V gene is TRBV28, the J gene TRBJ2-2, with TRBD1 identical over 8 bases. Germline CDR1 and CDR2: MDHEN and SYDVKM. This CDR3 contains 18 residues. Germline trimming cut 3 bases from V and 4 bases from J; bases unmatched to any gene: 13. The CDR3 nucleotides read TGTGCCAGCAGTTTCCGACAGGGGTCGCGTTTTGTCACCGGGGAGCTGTTTTTT. Protein: CASSFRQGSRFVTGELFF.

The chain is built from TRBV9 and TRBJ2-1, with TRBD1 identical over 7 bases. The CDR3 length is 15 residues. V was pared by 3 bases and J by 3 bases, with 6 bases of the junction left unmatched. Germline V CDR1 and CDR2: SGDLS, YYNGEE. CDR3 sequence: CASSDRDSYYNEQFF. CDR3 DNA sequence: TGTGCCAGCAGCGACCGGGACAGCTACTACAATGAGCAGTTCTTC.

The rearrangement joins TRBV11-2 to TRBJ2-2, with 8 positions matching TRBD1. V trimming: 6 bases; J trimming: 2 bases; junction bases outside the gene matches: 8. Germline V lookup: CDR1 SGHAT, CDR2 FQNNGV. The CDR3 has 16 amino acids. This CDR3 reads CASSVGQGANTGELFF. The CDR3 nucleotides read TGTGCCAGCAGTGTGGGGCAGGGGGCTAACACCGGGGAGCTGTTTTTT.

The rearrangement links TRBV20-1 to TRBJ1-1; D is unresolved. Trimming pared 0 bases from V and 10 bases from J, leaving 9 bases between. This CDR3 is built from 11 residues. Germline V gives CDR1 DFQATT, CDR2 SNEGSKA (reference sequence). CDR3 bases: TGCAGTGCTAGAGATCAGTCCCGAGCTTTCTTT. Translated: CSARDQSRAFF.

As for this clone: The sample holds other DNA sequences that translate to the same CDR3. The J gene is TRBJ2-3, the V gene TRBV5-1; TRBD1 matches 7 bases. Germline values: CDR1 SGHRS, CDR2 YFSETQ. This CDR3 has 14 amino acids. The ends lost 3 bases at V and 2 bases at J; junction bases unmatched: 3. Written as DNA, the CDR3 is TGCGCCAGCAGCTGGGGGACAGCCACAGATACGCAGTATTTT. Translated, it gives CASSWGTATDTQYF.

This sequence joins TRBV6-1 and TRBJ2-5, with TRBD2 matching 13 bases. Trimming removed 10 bases from V and 3 bases from J; junction bases left unmatched: 8. The CDR3 has 15 amino acids. CDR1 is MNHNS and CDR2 is SASEGT in the germline V gene. The CDR3 coding sequence is TGTGCCACCATTTCCGGACTAGCGGGAGAAGAGACCCAGTACTTC. It translates to CATISGLAGEETQYF.

The V and J genes are TRBV2 and TRBJ2-7, with 10 bases that match TRBD1. This CDR3 contains 16 residues. With 6 bases clipped from V and 2 bases from J, the junction kept 10 bases outside the gene matches. Germline V gene data show CDR1 as SNHLY and CDR2 as FYNNEI. The CDR3 DNA reads as TGTGCCAGCAGCGTGACAGGGGGCGCGGTACCCTACGAGCAGTACTTC. This translates into CASSVTGGAVPYEQYF.

Comments on this clone: Other DNA variants within this sample encode the same CDR3. J is TRBJ2-7 and V is TRBV5-1; 11 nucleotides line up with TRBD2. Germline V gene lookup returns CDR1 SGHRS and CDR2 YFSETQ. There are 15 residues in the CDR3. Trimming took 0 bases from V and 3 from J; bases not matched to a gene: 2. The CDR3 region has the DNA TGCGCCAGCAGCTTGGGTACTAGCGGGAGCTACGAGCAGTACTTC. This translates into CASSLGTSGSYEQYF.

This clone was found a few times. J is TRBJ2-5 and V is TRBV2; D is ambiguous. The CDR3 is 17 residues long. Per germline, CDR1 SNHLY and CDR2 FYNNEI. V was trimmed by 5 bases and J by 2 bases, leaving 21 bases between them. This chain's CDR3 is CASSRNRRSPRQETQYF. The CDR3, as DNA: TGTGCCAGCAGTAGAAATCGCCGCTCCCCGCGTCAAGAGACCCAGTACTTC.

This chain connects TRBV4-2 to TRBJ2-1; D may be TRBD2 (6 bases). Deletions cut 4 bases from V and 4 bases from J, with 8 bases between. Germline values: CDR1 LGHNA, CDR2 YNFKEQ. The CDR3 sequence is 13 residues long. CDR3 loop: CASSLGLYNEQFF. Written as DNA, the CDR3 is TGTGCCAGCAGCCTTGGACTATACAATGAGCAGTTCTTC.

The rearrangement links TRBV29-1 to TRBJ2-7, with TRBD2 matching over 13 bases. J lost 6 bases, V lost 6 bases, and 11 bases had no gene match. The CDR3 runs 15 residues. From germline, CDR1 is SQVTM and CDR2 ANQGSEA. CDR3 sequence: CSVSATSGRSGEQYF. DNA of the CDR3: TGCAGCGTCTCAGCGACTAGCGGGAGGTCTGGCGAGCAGTACTTC.

This clone was seen only once. The chain couples TRBV18 to TRBJ2-7; possibly TRBD2 for D (6 bases). With 3 bases removed from V and 3 bases from J, the gap between germline ends came to 9 bases. Germline values: CDR1 KGHSH, CDR2 LQKENI. This CDR3 has 13 residues. The CDR3 protein is CASSPGLGYEQYF. The CDR3 nucleotides are TGTGCCAGCTCACCGGGACTTGGCTACGAGCAGTACTTC.